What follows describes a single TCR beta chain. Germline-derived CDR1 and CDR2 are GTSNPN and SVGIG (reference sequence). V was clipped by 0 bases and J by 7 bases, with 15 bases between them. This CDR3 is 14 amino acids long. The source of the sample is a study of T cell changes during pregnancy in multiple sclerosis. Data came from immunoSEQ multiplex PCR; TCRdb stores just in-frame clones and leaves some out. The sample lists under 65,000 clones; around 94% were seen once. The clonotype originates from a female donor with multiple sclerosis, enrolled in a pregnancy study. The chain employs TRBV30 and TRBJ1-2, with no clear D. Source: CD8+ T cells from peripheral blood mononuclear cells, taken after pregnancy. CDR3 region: CAWSVRGPPVGYTF. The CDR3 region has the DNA TGTGCCTGGAGTGTTCGAGGGCCCCCGGTTGGCTACACCTTC.